This T cell receptor beta chain comes out of a study of T cells in Graves' hyperthyroidism and ophthalmopathy (dated by TCRdb to between 2018 and 2021). Context from the whole study: Peripheral blood samples were taken at initial diagnosis, before any treatment was given. To identify TCR V-J signatures that set the groups apart, the researchers used a discovery cohort of about a hundred patients, made up of about 44 with Graves' ophthalmopathy and around 58 with stable Graves' hyperthyroidism. Prospective prediction of ophthalmopathy was tested in an independent validation cohort of 18 to 20 hyperthyroidism patients and 17 patients who later progressed to ophthalmopathy. The 75 to 100 discovery patients were randomly split 7:3 into training and test sets. The study also compared thyroid tissue and blood T-cell repertoires from more than five Graves' hyperthyroidism patients. Once sampling was done, hyperthyroidism patients were given methimazole at a starting dose of 30 mg daily, whereas ophthalmopathy patients were given high-dose intravenous methylprednisolone. According to the paper, TCR Vbeta CDR3 sequencing was carried out on around 140 peripheral blood samples, which came from more than 40 ophthalmopathy, around 74 hyperthyroidism and roughly 17 progressor patients.

The CDR3 holds 13 amino acids from the cysteine to the phenylalanine. The only DNA kept is the CDR3, 39 bases in frame from the first base. The germline V gene encodes CDR1 MGHDK and CDR2 SYGVNS. At the junction V is shortened by 5 bases and J by 1 base, with 9 bases in between. The TCR beta CDR3 regions were amplified from RNA transcripts. A first-round RT-PCR of the TCR CDR3 used the HTBI primer set with the Qiagen OneStep RT-PCR kit. Libraries were constructed in a second round of multiplex PCR, after which size selection and purification were carried out. Libraries were sequenced paired-end with 100 bp reads on an Illumina HiSeq2000. Under the source paper's analysis protocol: SOAPnuke was used to process the raw data, with reads discarded if the reads contained adapters or uncalled bases, had a mean Phred below 15, or lacked an exact constant-primer or identifier match. High-quality paired reads were merged with COPE v1.2.5, and unique nucleotide sequences were defined as clonotypes. MiTCR v1.1 was used to align clonotypes to the IMGT TRBV, TRBD and TRBJ reference segments. The analysis included only V-J combinations with a frequency above 0.0001, which together covered more than 98% of the repertoires. A TCS score was defined as the ratio of F50 (clonal expansion) to E x V (chaos), with BLOSUM62-based TCRdist applied between CDR3 peptides within each V-J. Welch's t-statistics and random forest reduced 500 to 650 V-J features to roughly 13, which were used in a naive Bayes classifier (R e1071). TCRdb trimmed the raw reads at Q25, called clones with MiXCR and kept productive beta chains. Under each unique CDR3 protein, matching rows form one entry showing the most common genes and DNA. The authors' filters were not applied to this entry. Here the sample has about 350,000 distinct CDR3 sequences; about 20% occur a single time. Of the sample, approximately 4% is held by the ten largest clones.

This clonotype has at least ten counts. The clone's antigen remains unknown. No much larger clone exists at a distance of one base, and base qualities are not known. Stable Graves' hyperthyroidism was defined as no progression to ophthalmopathy during 18 months of follow-up. Hyperthyroidism patients were aged 18 to 65 years and newly diagnosed, with disease duration of less than 2 months. The study excluded patients with uncontrolled infections, other autoimmune diseases, pregnancy or lactation. Diagnoses relied on clinical symptoms, serum thyroxine and TRAb, thyroid ultrasound and orbital computed tomography. PBMCs were separated from 8 to 10 ml of fresh peripheral blood using Ficoll-Paque density gradient centrifugation. Total RNA was extracted using Trizol reagent, and RNA quality was assessed on an Agilent 2100 Bioanalyzer. Points the paper makes about the study in general: Sample size was not statistically predetermined, and blinding of investigators to group allocation was not performed. In validation, progression to ophthalmopathy was predicted by the model with around 70% sensitivity and 72% to 85% specificity, a median of approximately 6.5 months before onset. A model built on a 13 V-J signature distinguished ophthalmopathy from stable hyperthyroidism, reaching roughly 88% sensitivity and around 82% specificity in cross-validation and 80%/75% in testing. Most expanded thyroid clonotypes (frequency above 0.001) were also detected in blood, suggesting blood repertoires may reflect thyroid immune responses.

The TCR comes from a woman aged 18-30 years with Graves' hyperthyroidism. The rearrangement joined TRBV25-1 to TRBJ2-7, and possibly TRBD1, on 5 matching bases. The sample taken for sequencing was blood. The CDR3 is CASSKDISYEQYF. The DNA reads as follows: TGTGCCAGCAGTAAGGACATATCCTACGAGCAGTACTTC.